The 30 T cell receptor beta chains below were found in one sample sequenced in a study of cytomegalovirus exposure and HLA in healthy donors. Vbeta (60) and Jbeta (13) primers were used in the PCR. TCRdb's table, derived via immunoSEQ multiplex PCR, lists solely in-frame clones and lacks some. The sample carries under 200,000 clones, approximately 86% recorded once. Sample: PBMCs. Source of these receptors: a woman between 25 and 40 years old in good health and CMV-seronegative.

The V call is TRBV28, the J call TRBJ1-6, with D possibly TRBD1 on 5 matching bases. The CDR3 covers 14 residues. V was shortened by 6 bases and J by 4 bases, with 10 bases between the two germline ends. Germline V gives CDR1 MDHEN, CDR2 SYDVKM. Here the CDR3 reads CASSDGTYNSPLHF. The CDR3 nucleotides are TGTGCCAGCAGCGACGGGACTTATAATTCACCCCTCCACTTT.

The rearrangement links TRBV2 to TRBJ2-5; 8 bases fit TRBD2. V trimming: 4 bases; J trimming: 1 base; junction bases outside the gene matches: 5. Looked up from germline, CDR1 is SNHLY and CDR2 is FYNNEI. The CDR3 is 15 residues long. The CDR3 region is CASSAGSGIQETQYF. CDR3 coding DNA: TGTGCCAGCAGTGCGGGTAGCGGGATCCAAGAGACCCAGTACTTC.

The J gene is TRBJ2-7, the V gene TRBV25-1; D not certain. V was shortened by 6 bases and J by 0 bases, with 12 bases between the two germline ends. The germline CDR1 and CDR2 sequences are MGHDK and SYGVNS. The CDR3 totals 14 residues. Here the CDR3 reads CASRSQEHSYEQYF. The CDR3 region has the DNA TGTGCCAGCAGGTCCCAGGAACACTCCTACGAGCAGTACTTC.

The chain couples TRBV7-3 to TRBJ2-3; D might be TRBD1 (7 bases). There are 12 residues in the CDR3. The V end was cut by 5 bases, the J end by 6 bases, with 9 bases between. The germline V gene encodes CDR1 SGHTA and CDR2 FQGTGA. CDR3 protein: CASSPGGDTQYF. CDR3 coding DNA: TGTGCCAGCAGCCCAGGGGGGGATACGCAGTATTTT.

The DNA of the CDR3 is TGTGCCAGCAGCCAAGAACCAGGGTTCGGGGAGACCCAGTACTTC. Its translation is CASSQEPGFGETQYF. The V gene is TRBV4-2, the J gene TRBJ2-5; TRBD1 might be the D (5 bases). Per germline, CDR1 LGHNA and CDR2 YNFKEQ. The CDR3 sequence is 15 residues long. With 0 bases removed from V and 5 bases from J, the gap between germline ends came to 13 bases.

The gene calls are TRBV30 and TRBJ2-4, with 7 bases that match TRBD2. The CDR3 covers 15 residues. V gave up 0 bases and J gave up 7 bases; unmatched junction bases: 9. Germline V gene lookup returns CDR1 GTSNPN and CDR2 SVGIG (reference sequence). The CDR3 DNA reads TGTGCCTGGAGTGTGGGGACTACCCGAGGGAACATTCAGTACTTC. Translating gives CAWSVGTTRGNIQYF.

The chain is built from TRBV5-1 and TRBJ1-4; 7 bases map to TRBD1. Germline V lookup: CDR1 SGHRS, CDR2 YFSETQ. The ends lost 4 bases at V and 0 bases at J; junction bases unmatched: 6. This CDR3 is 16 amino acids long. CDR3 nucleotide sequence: TGCGCCAGCAGCCCCGGGACAGACACAACTAATGAAAAACTGTTTTTT. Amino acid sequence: CASSPGTDTTNEKLFF.

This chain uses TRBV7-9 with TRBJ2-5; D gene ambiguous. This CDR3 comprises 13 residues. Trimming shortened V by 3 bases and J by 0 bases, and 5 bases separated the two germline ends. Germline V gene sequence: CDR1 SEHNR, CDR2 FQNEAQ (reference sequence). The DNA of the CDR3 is TGTGCCAGCAGCTTGGCCGACCAAGAGACCCAGTACTTC. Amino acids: CASSLADQETQYF.

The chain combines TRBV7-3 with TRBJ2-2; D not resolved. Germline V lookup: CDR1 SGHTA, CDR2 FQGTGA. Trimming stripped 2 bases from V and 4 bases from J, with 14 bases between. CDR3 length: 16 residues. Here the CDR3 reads CASSLSATASTGELFF. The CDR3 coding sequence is TGTGCCAGCAGCTTATCTGCGACTGCCAGCACCGGGGAGCTGTTTTTT.

Here the CDR3 DNA reads TGCGCCAGCAGCTTAACGGGACTAGCGGGGGGGCGGGCAGATACGCAGTATTTT. This sequence encodes CASSLTGLAGGRADTQYF. The rearrangement links TRBV5-1 to TRBJ2-3, with 16 bases that match TRBD2. The CDR3 extends over 18 amino acids. Per the germline V gene, CDR1 is SGHRS and CDR2 is YFSETQ. The V segment lost 2 bases and the J segment 4 bases; nucleotides outside the gene matches: 7.

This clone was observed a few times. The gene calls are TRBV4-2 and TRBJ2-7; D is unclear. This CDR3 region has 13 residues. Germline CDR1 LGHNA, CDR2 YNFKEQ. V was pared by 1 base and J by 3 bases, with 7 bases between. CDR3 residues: CASSQVESYEQYF. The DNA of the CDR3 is TGTGCCAGCAGCCAAGTAGAAAGCTACGAGCAGTACTTC.

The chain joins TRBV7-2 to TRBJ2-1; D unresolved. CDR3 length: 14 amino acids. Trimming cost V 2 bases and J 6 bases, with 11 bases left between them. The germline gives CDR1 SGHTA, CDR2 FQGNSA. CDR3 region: CASSLKPGGNEQFF. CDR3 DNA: TGTGCCAGCAGCTTAAAACCCGGCGGCAATGAGCAGTTCTTC.

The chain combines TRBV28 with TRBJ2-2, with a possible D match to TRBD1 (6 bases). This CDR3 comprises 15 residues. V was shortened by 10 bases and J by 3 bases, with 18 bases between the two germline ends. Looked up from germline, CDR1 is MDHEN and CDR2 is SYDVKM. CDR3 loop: CATSQGILDTGELFF. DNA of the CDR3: TGTGCCACATCGCAGGGGATCCTTGACACCGGGGAGCTGTTTTTT.

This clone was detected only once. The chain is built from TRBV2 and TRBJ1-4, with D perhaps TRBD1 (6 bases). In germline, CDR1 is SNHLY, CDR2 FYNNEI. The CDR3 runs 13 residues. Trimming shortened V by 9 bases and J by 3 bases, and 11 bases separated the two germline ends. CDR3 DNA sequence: TGTGCCAGTGACAGGTCAGCTAATGAAAAACTGTTTTTT. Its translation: CASDRSANEKLFF.

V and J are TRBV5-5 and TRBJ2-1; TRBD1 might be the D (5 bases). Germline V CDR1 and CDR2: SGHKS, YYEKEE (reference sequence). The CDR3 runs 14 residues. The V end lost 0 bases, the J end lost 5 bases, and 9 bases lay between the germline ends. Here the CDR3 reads CASSLETVNNEQFF. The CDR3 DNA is TGTGCCAGCAGCTTGGAGACAGTTAACAATGAGCAGTTCTTC.

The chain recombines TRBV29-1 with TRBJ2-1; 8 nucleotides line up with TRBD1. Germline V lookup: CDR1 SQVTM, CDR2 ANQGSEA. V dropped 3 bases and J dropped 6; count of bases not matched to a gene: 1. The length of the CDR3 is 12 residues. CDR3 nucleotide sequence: TGCAGCGTTGACAGGGGGCCCAATGAGCAGTTCTTC. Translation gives CSVDRGPNEQFF.

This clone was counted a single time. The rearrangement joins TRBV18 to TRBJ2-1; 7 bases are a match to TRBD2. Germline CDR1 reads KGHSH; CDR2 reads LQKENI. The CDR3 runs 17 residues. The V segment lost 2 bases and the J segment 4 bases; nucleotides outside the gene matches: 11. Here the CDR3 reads CASSPSLAGRNYNEQFF. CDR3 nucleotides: TGTGCCAGCTCACCAAGTTTAGCGGGTAGAAATTACAATGAGCAGTTCTTC.

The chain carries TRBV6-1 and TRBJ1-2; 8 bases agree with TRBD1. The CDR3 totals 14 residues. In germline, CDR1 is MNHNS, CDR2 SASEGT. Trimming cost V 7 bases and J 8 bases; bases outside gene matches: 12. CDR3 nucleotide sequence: TGTGCCAGCACGCAGATCACAGGGGGAGAGGGCTACACCTTC. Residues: CASTQITGGEGYTF.

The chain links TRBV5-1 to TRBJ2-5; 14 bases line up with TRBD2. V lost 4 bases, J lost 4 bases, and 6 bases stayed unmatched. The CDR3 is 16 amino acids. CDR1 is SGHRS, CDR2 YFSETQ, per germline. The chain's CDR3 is CASSPPGLAGGETQYF. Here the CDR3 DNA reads TGCGCCAGCAGCCCGCCCGGACTAGCGGGAGGAGAGACCCAGTACTTC.

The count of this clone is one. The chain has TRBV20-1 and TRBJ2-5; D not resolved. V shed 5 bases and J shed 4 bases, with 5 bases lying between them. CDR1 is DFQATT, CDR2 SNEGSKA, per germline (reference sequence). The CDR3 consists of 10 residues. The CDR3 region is CSAARETQYF. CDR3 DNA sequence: TGCAGTGCTGCGAGAGAGACCCAGTACTTC.

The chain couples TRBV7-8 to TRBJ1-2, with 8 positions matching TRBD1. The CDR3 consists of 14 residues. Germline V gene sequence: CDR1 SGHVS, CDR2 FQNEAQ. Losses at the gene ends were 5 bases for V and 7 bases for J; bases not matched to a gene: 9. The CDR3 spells CASSRGQAGGGYTF. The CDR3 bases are TGTGCCAGCAGCCGGGGACAGGCCGGGGGTGGCTACACCTTC.

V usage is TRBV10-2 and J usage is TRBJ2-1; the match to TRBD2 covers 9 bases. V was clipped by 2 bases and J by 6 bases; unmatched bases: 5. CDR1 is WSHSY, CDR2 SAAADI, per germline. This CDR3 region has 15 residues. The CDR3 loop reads CASSEVVAGANEQFF. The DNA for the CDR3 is TGCGCCAGCAGTGAGGTGGTAGCGGGGGCCAATGAGCAGTTCTTC.

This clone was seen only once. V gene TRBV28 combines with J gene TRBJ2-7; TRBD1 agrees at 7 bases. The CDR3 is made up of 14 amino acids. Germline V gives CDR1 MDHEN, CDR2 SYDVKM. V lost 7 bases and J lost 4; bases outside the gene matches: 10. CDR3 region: CASKLQTGRYEQYF. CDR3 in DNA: TGTGCCAGCAAGTTACAGACAGGGCGATACGAGCAGTACTTC.

The chain's CDR3 is CASSYPRVDEQYF. In nucleotides, the CDR3 is TGTGCCAGCAGTTACCCCAGGGTGGACGAGCAGTACTTC. The chain employs TRBV6-5 and TRBJ2-7, with D perhaps matching TRBD1 (5 bases). The CDR3 length is 13 residues. The V gene's germline CDR1 is MNHEY and CDR2 SVGAGI. The V end was cut by 2 bases, the J end by 5 bases, with 10 bases between.

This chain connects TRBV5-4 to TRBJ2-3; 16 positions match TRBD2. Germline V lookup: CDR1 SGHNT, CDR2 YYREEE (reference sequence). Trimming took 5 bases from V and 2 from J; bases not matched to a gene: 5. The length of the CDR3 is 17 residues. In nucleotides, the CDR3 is TGTGCCAGCAGGCCCGGGACTAGCGGGGGGGTCACAGATACGCAGTATTTT. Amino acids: CASRPGTSGGVTDTQYF.

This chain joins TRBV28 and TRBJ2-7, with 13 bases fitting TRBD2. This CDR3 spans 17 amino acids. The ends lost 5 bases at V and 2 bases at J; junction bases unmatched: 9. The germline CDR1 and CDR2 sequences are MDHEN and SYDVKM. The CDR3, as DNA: TGTGCCAGCAGTGTGCGTGTCGGGACTAGCGGGGCCTACGAGCAGTACTTC. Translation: CASSVRVGTSGAYEQYF.

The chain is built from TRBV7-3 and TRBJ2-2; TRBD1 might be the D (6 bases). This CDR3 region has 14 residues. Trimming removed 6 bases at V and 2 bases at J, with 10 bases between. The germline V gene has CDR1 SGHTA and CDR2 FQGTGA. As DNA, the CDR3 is TGTGCCAGCAGTCCACAGGGAAACACCGGGGAGCTGTTTTTT. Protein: CASSPQGNTGELFF. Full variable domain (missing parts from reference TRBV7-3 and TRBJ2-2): GAGVSQTPSNKVTEKGKYVELRCDPISGHTALYWYRQSLGQGPEFLIYFQGTGAADDSGLPNDRFFAVRPEGSVSTLKIQRTERGDSAVYLCASSPQGNTGELFFGEGSRLTVL.

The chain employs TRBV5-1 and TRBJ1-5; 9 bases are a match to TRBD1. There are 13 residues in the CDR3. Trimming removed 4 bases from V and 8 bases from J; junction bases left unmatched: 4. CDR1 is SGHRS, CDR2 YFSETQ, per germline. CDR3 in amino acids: CASSPGDREPQHF. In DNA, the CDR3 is TGCGCCAGCAGCCCCGGGGACAGGGAGCCCCAGCATTTT.

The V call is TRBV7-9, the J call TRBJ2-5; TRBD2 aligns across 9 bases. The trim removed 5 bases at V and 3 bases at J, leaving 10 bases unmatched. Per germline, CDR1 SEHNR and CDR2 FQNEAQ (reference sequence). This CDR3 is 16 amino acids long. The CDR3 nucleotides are TGTGCCAGCAGCAGCGTTAGCGGGAGCTTCAAAGAGACCCAGTACTTC. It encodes CASSSVSGSFKETQYF.

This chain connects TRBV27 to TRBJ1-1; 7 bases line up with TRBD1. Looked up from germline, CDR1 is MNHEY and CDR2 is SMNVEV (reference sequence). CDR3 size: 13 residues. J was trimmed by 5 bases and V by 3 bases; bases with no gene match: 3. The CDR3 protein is CASSFRRGTEAFF. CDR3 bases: TGTGCCAGCAGTTTCCGCAGGGGGACTGAAGCTTTCTTT.